These 15 T cell receptor beta chains originate from one sample sequenced in a study of cytomegalovirus exposure and HLA in healthy donors. PCR primers comprised 60 Vbeta and 13 Jbeta primers. TCRdb keeps only in-frame clones here, not all; method: immunoSEQ multiplex PCR. This sample's clone table lists about 50,000 clones. The sequencing input was PBMCs. These receptors were taken from a woman aged 18-29 years in good health and CMV-seronegative.

This chain joins TRBV29-1 and TRBJ2-2; the D gene is possibly TRBD1 (5 bases). The ends were cut back, 7 bases at V and 7 bases at J, with 22 bases in the middle. The CDR3 is made up of 15 amino acids. Germline V gene sequence: CDR1 SQVTM, CDR2 ANQGSEA. CDR3 sequence reads: CSATGQGGMVGELFF. The CDR3 DNA reads as TGCAGCGCTACCGGGCAGGGTGGGATGGTCGGGGAGCTGTTTTTT.

J is TRBJ1-6 and V is TRBV15, with 7 bases identical to TRBD1. Per the germline V gene, CDR1 is LNHNV and CDR2 is YYDKDF (reference sequence). There are 14 residues in the CDR3. The junction had 2 bases not matched to a gene; V was cut back by 3 bases and J by 6 bases. The CDR3 spells CATSRDRTNSPLHF. DNA for the CDR3: TGTGCCACCAGCAGGGACAGGACTAATTCACCCCTCCACTTT.

The rearrangement uses TRBV7-2 and TRBJ1-2; possibly TRBD1 for D (6 bases). The CDR3 has 16 residues. CDR1 and CDR2 from the germline V gene are SGHTA and FQGNSA. V lost 5 bases and J 2 bases, leaving 18 bases between the germline ends. This chain's CDR3 is CASSLTRRGANYGYTF. CDR3 bases: TGTGCCAGCAGCCTCACTCGACGGGGGGCCAACTATGGCTACACCTTC. The whole variable domain, remainder taken from reference TRBV7-2 and TRBJ1-2, is GAGVSQSPSNKVTEKGKDVELRCDPISGHTALYWYRQSLGQGLEFLIYFQGNSAPDKSGLPSDRFSAERTGGSVSTLTIQRTQQEDSAVYLCASSLTRRGANYGYTFGSGTRLTVV.

V gene TRBV7-9 combines with J gene TRBJ1-5; TRBD1 agrees at 7 bases. This CDR3 contains 15 residues. J was trimmed by 8 bases and V by 5 bases; bases with no gene match: 12. The germline gives CDR1 SEHNR, CDR2 FQNEAQ (reference sequence). CDR3 nucleotide sequence: TGTGCCAGCAGCGTAGGGGGCGGGGGCTCTGAGCCCCAGCATTTT. It is translated as CASSVGGGGSEPQHF.

This chain links TRBV29-1 with TRBJ1-5; 8 nucleotides match TRBD1. Losses at the gene ends were 7 bases for V and 6 bases for J; bases not matched to a gene: 8. CDR1 and CDR2 (germline): SQVTM, ANQGSEA. This CDR3 has 13 amino acids. In DNA, the CDR3 is TGCAGCGGACAGACAGGGGCTGGTCAGCCCCAGCATTTT. It specifies CSGQTGAGQPQHF.

The chain joins TRBV10-3 to TRBJ2-1; tentative D call: TRBD2 (5 bases). The CDR3 runs 13 residues. Germline lookup yields CDR1 ENHRY and CDR2 SYGVKD. V was shortened by 4 bases and J by 2 bases, with 6 bases between the two germline ends. In nucleotides, the CDR3 is TGTGCCATCAGTGCCGGGACCTACAATGAGCAGTTCTTC. This encodes CAISAGTYNEQFF.

The gene calls are TRBV5-1 and TRBJ2-5; 7 nucleotides agree with TRBD1. Germline CDR1 is SGHRS and CDR2 is YFSETQ. V trimming: 7 bases; J trimming: 2 bases; junction bases outside the gene matches: 8. This CDR3 spans 14 amino acids. The DNA for the CDR3 is TGCGCCAGCGAAATCGGGACAGCTCAAGAGACCCAGTACTTC. It encodes CASEIGTAQETQYF.

V is TRBV28 and J is TRBJ1-5; D ambiguous. Deletions cut 1 base from V and 3 bases from J, with 7 bases between. Germline V lookup: CDR1 MDHEN, CDR2 SYDVKM. The CDR3 consists of 14 residues. The CDR3 nucleotides are TGTGCCAGCAGTTTATACAGCTTCAATCAGCCCCAGCATTTT. This encodes CASSLYSFNQPQHF. Variable domain in full (rest from reference TRBV28 and TRBJ1-5): DVKVTQSSRYLVKRTGEKVFLECVQDMDHENMFWYRQDPGLGLRLIYFSYDVKMKEKGDIPEGYSVSREKKERFSLILESASTNQTSMYLCASSLYSFNQPQHFGDGTRLSIL.

The chain recombines TRBV4-1 with TRBJ1-2; D not certain. V was shortened by 0 bases and J by 8 bases, with 19 bases between the two germline ends. The length of the CDR3 is 16 residues. The germline CDR1 and CDR2 sequences are MGHRA and YSYEKL. CDR3 in amino acids: CASSQESLGRGRGYTF. In DNA, the CDR3 is TGCGCCAGCAGCCAAGAATCCCTGGGGAGAGGTCGGGGCTACACCTTC.

The chain links TRBV27 to TRBJ1-5; 9 bases fit TRBD1. After removal of 5 bases from V and 7 bases from J, the junction contained 6 bases not matched to a gene. This CDR3 contains 14 residues. Germline V gives CDR1 MNHEY, CDR2 SMNVEV (reference sequence). Written as DNA, the CDR3 is TGTGCCAGCAGTCCGCGGACAGGGGAACAGCCCCAGCATTTT. It is translated as CASSPRTGEQPQHF.

V is TRBV4-2 and J is TRBJ2-1, with 14 bases fitting TRBD2. Germline V gives CDR1 LGHNA, CDR2 YNFKEQ. The ends lost 4 bases at V and 6 bases at J; junction bases unmatched: 5. The CDR3 runs to 16 residues. In DNA, the CDR3 is TGTGCCAGCAGCCGATCCGGGACTAGCGGGGGCAATGAGCAGTTCTTC. Amino acids: CASSRSGTSGGNEQFF.

This chain uses TRBV4-1 with TRBJ2-7, with D perhaps TRBD1 (7 bases). The CDR3 is 14 residues long. Germline V gene lookup returns CDR1 MGHRA and CDR2 YSYEKL. V was cut by 6 bases and J by 6 bases, with 18 bases left in between. CDR3: CASRKAGGPGEQYF. Written as DNA, the CDR3 is TGCGCCAGCAGGAAGGCAGGGGGGCCTGGCGAGCAGTACTTC.

This chain links TRBV4-1 with TRBJ2-7; a possible D gene is TRBD2 (6 bases). The V and J ends lost 2 bases and 5 bases respectively, with 31 bases between them. From germline, CDR1 is MGHRA and CDR2 YSYEKL. The CDR3 runs to 20 residues. CDR3 nucleotide sequence: TGCGCCAGCAGCCAACTGAAGAACCGGGCTTCCACGGGAGCCCCCGACGAGCAGTACTTC. Its protein product is CASSQLKNRASTGAPDEQYF.

This rearrangement joins TRBV10-3 to TRBJ2-3; tentative D call: TRBD2 (6 bases). This CDR3 contains 14 residues. Germline values: CDR1 ENHRY, CDR2 SYGVKD. Trimming took 11 bases from V and 0 from J, leaving 15 bases between them. The CDR3 nucleotides read TGTGCCGCCCGGAGGGACGGGAGCACAGATACGCAGTATTTT. This gives the protein CAARRDGSTDTQYF.

The chain recombines TRBV5-1 with TRBJ1-6, with D possibly being TRBD1 (6 bases). CDR1 is SGHRS and CDR2 is YFSETQ in the germline V gene. Trimming removed 4 bases from V and 0 bases from J, with 11 bases in between. CDR3 length: 16 amino acids. The CDR3 is CASSPTGTSYNSPLHF. CDR3 DNA: TGCGCCAGCAGCCCCACAGGGACCTCCTATAATTCACCCCTCCACTTT.